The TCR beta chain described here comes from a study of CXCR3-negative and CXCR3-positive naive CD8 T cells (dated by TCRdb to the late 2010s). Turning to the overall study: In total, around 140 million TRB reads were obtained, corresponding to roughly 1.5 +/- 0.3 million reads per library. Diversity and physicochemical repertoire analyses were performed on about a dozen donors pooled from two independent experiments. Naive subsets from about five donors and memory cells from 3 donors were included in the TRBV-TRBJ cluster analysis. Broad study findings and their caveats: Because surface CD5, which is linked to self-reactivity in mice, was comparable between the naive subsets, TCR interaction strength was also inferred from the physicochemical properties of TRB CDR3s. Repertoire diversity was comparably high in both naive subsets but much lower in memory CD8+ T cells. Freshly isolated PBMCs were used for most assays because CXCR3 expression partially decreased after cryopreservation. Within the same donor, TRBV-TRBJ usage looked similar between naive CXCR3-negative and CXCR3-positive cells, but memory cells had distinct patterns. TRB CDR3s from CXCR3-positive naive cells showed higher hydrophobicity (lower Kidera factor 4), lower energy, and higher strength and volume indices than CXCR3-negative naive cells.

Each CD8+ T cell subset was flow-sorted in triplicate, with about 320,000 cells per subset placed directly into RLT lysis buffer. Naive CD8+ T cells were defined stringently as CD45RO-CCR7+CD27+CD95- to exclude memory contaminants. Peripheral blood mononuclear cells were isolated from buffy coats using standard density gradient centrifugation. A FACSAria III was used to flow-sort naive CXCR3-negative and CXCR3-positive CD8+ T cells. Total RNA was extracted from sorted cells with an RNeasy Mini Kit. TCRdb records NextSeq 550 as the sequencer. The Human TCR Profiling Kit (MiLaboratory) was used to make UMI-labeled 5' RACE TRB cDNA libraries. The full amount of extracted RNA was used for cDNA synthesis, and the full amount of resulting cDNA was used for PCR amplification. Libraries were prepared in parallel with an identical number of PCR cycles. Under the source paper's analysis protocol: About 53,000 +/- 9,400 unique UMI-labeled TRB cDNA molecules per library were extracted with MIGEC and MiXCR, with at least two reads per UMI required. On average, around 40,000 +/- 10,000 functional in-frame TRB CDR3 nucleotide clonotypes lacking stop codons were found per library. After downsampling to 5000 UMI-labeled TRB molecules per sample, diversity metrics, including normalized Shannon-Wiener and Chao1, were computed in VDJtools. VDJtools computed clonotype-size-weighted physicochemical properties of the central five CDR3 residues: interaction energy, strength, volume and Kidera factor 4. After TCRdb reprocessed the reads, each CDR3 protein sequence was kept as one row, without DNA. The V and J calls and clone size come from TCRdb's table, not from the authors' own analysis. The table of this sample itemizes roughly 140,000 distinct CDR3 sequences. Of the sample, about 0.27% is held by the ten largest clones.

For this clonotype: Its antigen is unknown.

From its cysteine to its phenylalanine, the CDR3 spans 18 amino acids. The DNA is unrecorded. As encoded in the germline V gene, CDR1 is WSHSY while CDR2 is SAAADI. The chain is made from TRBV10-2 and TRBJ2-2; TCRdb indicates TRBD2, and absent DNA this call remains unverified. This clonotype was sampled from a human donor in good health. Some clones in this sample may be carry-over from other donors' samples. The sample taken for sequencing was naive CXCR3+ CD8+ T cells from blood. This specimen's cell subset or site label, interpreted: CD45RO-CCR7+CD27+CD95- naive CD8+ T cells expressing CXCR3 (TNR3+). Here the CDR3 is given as CASSESNLRGGNTGELFF.